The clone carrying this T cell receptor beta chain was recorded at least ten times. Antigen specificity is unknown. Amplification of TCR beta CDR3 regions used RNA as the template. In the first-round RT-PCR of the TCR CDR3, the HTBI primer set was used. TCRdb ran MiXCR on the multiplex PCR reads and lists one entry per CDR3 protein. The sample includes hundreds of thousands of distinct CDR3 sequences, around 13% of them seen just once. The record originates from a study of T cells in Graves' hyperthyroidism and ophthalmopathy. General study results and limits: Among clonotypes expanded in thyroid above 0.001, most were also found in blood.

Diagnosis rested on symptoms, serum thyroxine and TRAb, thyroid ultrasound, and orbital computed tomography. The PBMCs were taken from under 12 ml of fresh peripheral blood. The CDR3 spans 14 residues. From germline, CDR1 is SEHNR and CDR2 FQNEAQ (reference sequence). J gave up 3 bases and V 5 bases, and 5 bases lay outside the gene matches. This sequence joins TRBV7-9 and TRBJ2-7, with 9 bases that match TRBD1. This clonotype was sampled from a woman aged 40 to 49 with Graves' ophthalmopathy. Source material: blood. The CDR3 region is CASSHWTGDYEQYF. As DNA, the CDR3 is TGTGCCAGCAGCCACTGGACAGGGGACTACGAGCAGTACTTC.